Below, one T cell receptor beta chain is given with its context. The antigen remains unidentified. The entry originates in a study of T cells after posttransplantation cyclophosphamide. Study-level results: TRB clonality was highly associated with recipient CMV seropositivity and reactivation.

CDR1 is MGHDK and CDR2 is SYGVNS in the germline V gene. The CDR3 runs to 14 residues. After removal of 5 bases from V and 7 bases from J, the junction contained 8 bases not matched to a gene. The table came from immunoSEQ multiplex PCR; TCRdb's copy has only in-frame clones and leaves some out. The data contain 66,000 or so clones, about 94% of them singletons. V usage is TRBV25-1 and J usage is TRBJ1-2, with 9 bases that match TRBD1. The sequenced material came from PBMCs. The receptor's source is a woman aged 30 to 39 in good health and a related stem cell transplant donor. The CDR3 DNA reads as TGTGCCAGCAGTACACCGGGACAGGGTGGTGGCTACACCTTC. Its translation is CASSTPGQGGGYTF.